Below, 3 T cell receptor beta chains from the same sample are listed, as sequenced in a study of shared clonotypes between healthy human individuals. The assay was immunoSEQ multiplex PCR, and TCRdb's table has in-frame clones only and misses some. The sample shows 2 million to 3 million clones, over 85% of them seen only once. Material for sequencing was naive CD4+ T cells from PBMCs. This sample's subset: CD45RA+ positively selected. These receptors came from a man in his late teens or twenties in good health. Some clones in this sample may be carry-over from other donors' samples.

In this sample, this clone turned up once. The chain has TRBV4-2 and TRBJ2-1, with TRBD2 identical over 9 bases. Germline V gene lookup returns CDR1 LGHNA and CDR2 YNFKEQ. The length of the CDR3 is 15 residues. Trimming removed 5 bases from V and 6 bases from J; junction bases left unmatched: 8. The CDR3, as DNA: TGTGCCAGCAGCTCCGGGACTAGCTCCCCCAATGAGCAGTTCTTC. Its protein is CASSSGTSSPNEQFF.

This sequence joins TRBV19 and TRBJ2-5; 8 bases fit TRBD1. The CDR3 consists of 20 residues. Trimming removed 4 bases from V and 0 bases from J; junction bases left unmatched: 19. The germline V gene encodes CDR1 LNHDA and CDR2 SQIVND (reference sequence). The CDR3 region has the DNA TGTGCCAGTAGTAAAACCTACGACAGGGGAAGAAGCCCGTACCAAGAGACCCAGTACTTC. It specifies CASSKTYDRGRSPYQETQYF.

The rearrangement joins TRBV30 to TRBJ2-7; D possibly corresponds to TRBD1 (6 bases). The CDR3 contains 16 residues. The V and J ends lost 3 bases and 0 bases respectively, with 18 bases between them. Looked up from germline, CDR1 is GTSNPN and CDR2 is SVGIG (reference sequence). The chain's CDR3 is CAWREAGTPSSYEQYF. The CDR3 DNA reads TGTGCCTGGAGGGAGGCCGGGACACCGAGCTCCTACGAGCAGTACTTC.